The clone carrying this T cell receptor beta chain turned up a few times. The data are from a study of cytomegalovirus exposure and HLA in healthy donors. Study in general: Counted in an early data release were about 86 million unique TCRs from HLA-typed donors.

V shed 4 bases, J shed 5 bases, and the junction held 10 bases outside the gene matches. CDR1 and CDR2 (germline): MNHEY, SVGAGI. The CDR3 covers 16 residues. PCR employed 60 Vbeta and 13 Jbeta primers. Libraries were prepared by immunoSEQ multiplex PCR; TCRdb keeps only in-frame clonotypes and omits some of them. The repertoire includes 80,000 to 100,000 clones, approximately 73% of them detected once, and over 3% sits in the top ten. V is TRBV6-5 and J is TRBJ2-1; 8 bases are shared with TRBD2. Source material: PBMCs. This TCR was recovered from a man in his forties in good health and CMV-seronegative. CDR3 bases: TGTGCCAGCAGTTCCCCCCTGGCGGGGGGTGACAATGAGCAGTTCTTC. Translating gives CASSSPLAGGDNEQFF.